A few counts support the clone carrying this T cell receptor (beta chain). The antigen is unknown. Trimming took 4 bases from V and 6 from J; bases not matched to a gene: 10. Per the germline V gene, CDR1 is SNHLY and CDR2 is FYNNEI. CDR3 length: 16 residues. The data were obtained in a study of cytotoxic CD8 clonotypes in ibrutinib-treated CLL. The study's findings and limits: Higher circulating CD8+ T-cell counts strongly accompanied higher baseline clonality, above age-matched healthy donors.

TCRdb's copy holds only in-frame clones and misses some; the assay was immunoSEQ multiplex PCR. The sample carries approximately 11,000 clones, about four fifths recorded once. The chain uses TRBV2 and TRBJ2-3; 10 nucleotides agree with TRBD2. The clonotype was recovered from a human donor with chronic lymphocytic leukemia. The sample was PBMCs, taken at disease progression, from a patient treated with ibrutinib. The CDR3 sequence: CASSVGLALLADTQYF. The DNA of the CDR3 is TGTGCCAGCAGTGTGGGACTAGCGCTTTTAGCGGATACGCAGTATTTT.